These 5 T cell receptor beta chains came from one sample sequenced in a study of T cell responses to AZD1222 COVID-19 vaccine. Profiled with immunoSEQ multiplex PCR; TCRdb holds only in-frame clones, not every one. This sample has approximately 120,000 clones, with roughly 90% found just once. The sequencing here drew on peripheral blood, taken on day 0 of AZD1222 vaccination. These TCRs come from an adult in good health.

CDR3 amino acids: CASANYGNTEAFF. The CDR3, as DNA: TGTGCCAGCGCGAATTATGGGAACACTGAAGCTTTCTTT. The chain couples TRBV2 to TRBJ1-1; no clear D gene. Germline V CDR1 and CDR2: SNHLY, FYNNEI. The CDR3 covers 13 residues. V lost 8 bases and J lost 1, with 11 bases in between.

The V gene is TRBV7-2, the J gene TRBJ1-1; D is ambiguous. V lost 0 bases, J lost 8 bases, and 13 bases lay in between. There are 14 residues in the CDR3. In germline, CDR1 is SGHTA, CDR2 FQGNSA. CDR3 DNA sequence: TGTGCCAGCAGCTTAGCGCTCTTGGGAACCGAAGCTTTCTTT. The encoded protein is CASSLALLGTEAFF.

This rearrangement joins TRBV7-2 to TRBJ2-7; TRBD2 might be the D (6 bases). The CDR3 runs to 14 residues. V was trimmed by 4 bases and J by 7 bases, leaving 17 bases between them. Germline CDR1 is SGHTA and CDR2 is FQGNSA. CDR3 DNA sequence: TGTGCCAGCAGCTCCGGGCCACTCGGGAGTGAGCAGTACTTC. It is translated as CASSSGPLGSEQYF. Full variable domain (missing parts from reference TRBV7-2 and TRBJ2-7): GAGVSQSPSNKVTEKGKDVELRCDPISGHTALYWYRQSLGQGLEFLIYFQGNSAPDKSGLPSDRFSAERTGGSVSTLTIQRTQQEDSAVYLCASSSGPLGSEQYFGPGTRLTVT.

This chain uses TRBV30 with TRBJ2-7; D is uncertain. This CDR3 spans 11 amino acids. Germline CDR1 is GTSNPN and CDR2 is SVGIG (reference sequence). V gave up 3 bases and J gave up 1 base, with 4 bases separating them. The CDR3 loop is CAWSLSYEQYF. The CDR3, as DNA: TGTGCCTGGAGCCTTTCCTACGAGCAGTACTTC. Filled out from reference TRBV30 and TRBJ2-7, the complete variable domain reads SQTIHQWPATLVQPVGSPLSLECTVEGTSNPNLYWYRQAAGRGLQLLFYSVGIGQISSEVPQNLSASRPQDRQFILSSKKLLLSDSGFYLCAWSLSYEQYFGPGTRLTVT.

V usage is TRBV14 and J usage is TRBJ2-7; a weak D match, TRBD1 (5 bases). CDR1 is SGHDN and CDR2 is FVKESK in the germline V gene. The CDR3 is 14 amino acids. V was pared by 4 bases and J by 0 bases, with 10 bases between. The CDR3 is CASSPWGLSYEQYF. CDR3 DNA: TGTGCCAGCAGCCCCTGGGGCCTCTCCTACGAGCAGTACTTC.